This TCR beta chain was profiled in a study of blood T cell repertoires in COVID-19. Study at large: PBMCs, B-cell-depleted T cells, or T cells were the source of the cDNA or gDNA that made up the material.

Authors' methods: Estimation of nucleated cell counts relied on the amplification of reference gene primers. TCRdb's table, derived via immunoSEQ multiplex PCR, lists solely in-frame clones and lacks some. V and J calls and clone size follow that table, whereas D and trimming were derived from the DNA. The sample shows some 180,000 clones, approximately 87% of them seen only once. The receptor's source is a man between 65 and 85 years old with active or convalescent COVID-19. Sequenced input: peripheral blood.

The CDR3 sequence is CASSPRGSDFGYEQYF. CDR3 nucleotides: TGTGCCAGCAGCCCCAGGGGCTCTGACTTCGGGTACGAGCAGTACTTC. The chain couples TRBV9 to TRBJ2-7; tentative D call: TRBD1 (6 bases). From germline, CDR1 is SGDLS and CDR2 YYNGEE. The V gene lost 4 bases and the J gene lost 4 bases, with 21 bases spanning the gap. The CDR3 is made up of 16 amino acids.